A single sample is the source of the 18 T cell receptor beta chains below, sequenced in a study of cytotoxic CD8 clonotypes in ibrutinib-treated CLL. Here immunoSEQ multiplex PCR was the method, and the copy in TCRdb shows in-frame clones only, minus some. The table includes 60,000 or so clones, approximately 57% detected once. Specimen: PBMCs, collected after 12 months of ibrutinib treatment. The source of these receptors is a human donor with chronic lymphocytic leukemia.

This clone appeared a single time. V gene TRBV28 combines with J gene TRBJ2-7, with D uncertain. This CDR3 spans 11 amino acids. CDR1 is MDHEN, CDR2 SYDVKM, per germline. Between the trimmed V and J ends, which lost 6 bases and 7 bases, there was a span of 10 bases. The CDR3 DNA reads as TGTGCCAGCAGCCCGGACGAAGAGCAGTACTTC. Residues: CASSPDEEQYF.

The chain carries TRBV7-9 and TRBJ2-1; D possibly uses TRBD1 or TRBD2 (5 bases each). The length of the CDR3 is 15 residues. Per the germline V gene, CDR1 is SEHNR and CDR2 is FQNEAQ (reference sequence). Trimming removed 8 bases at V and 6 bases at J, with 20 bases between. CDR3 nucleotide sequence: TGTGCCAGCGAAAACCTAGTGGGTGGGGGCAATGAGCAGTTCTTC. This translates into CASENLVGGGNEQFF.

The chain has TRBV5-1 and TRBJ2-3; D is possibly TRBD2 (5 bases). The germline V and J ends were trimmed by 4 bases and 4 bases, with 19 bases remaining between them. There are 16 residues in the CDR3. Germline V gene data show CDR1 as SGHRS and CDR2 as YFSETQ. DNA of the CDR3: TGCGCCAGCAGCCGAGACATGGGGTCGCGGGCAGATACGCAGTATTTT. This sequence encodes CASSRDMGSRADTQYF.

The DNA of the CDR3 is TGTGCCAGCAGTTCCAAAACAGGGGCAACTAATGAAAAACTGTTTTTT. It specifies CASSSKTGATNEKLFF. The chain employs TRBV27 and TRBJ1-4, with 7 bases that match TRBD1. With V trimmed by 4 bases and J by 0 bases, 5 bases remained unmatched. CDR1 is MNHEY, CDR2 SMNVEV, per germline (reference sequence). The CDR3 is 16 residues long.

V and J are TRBV18 and TRBJ2-3, with 15 bases fitting TRBD2. V lost 2 bases, J lost 4 bases, and 10 bases stayed unmatched. Germline CDR1 KGHSH, CDR2 LQKENI. This CDR3 has 19 amino acids. CDR3 DNA sequence: TGTGCCAGCTCACCAATACCGGGACTAGCGGGAGGTCGTGCAGATACGCAGTATTTT. Translating gives CASSPIPGLAGGRADTQYF.

As for this clone: This may arise from a read error, as a much more abundant clone is one base away. V and J are TRBV28 and TRBJ1-1; D is possibly TRBD1 (5 bases). Germline values: CDR1 MDHEN, CDR2 SYDVKM. The V end lost 3 bases, the J end lost 5 bases, and 13 bases lay between the germline ends. The CDR3 totals 14 residues. CDR3 DNA sequence: TGTGCCAGCAGTTTCAGTAGGGGTGGAACTGAAGCTTTCTTT. Its translation: CASSFSRGGTEAFF.

In the case of this clone: Other DNA sequences in the same sample also yield this CDR3. In DNA form, the CDR3 reads TGTGCCAGCAGTCGACTAGCGGGGGGGCCGGATACGCAGTATTTT. It translates to CASSRLAGGPDTQYF. The J gene is TRBJ2-3, the V gene TRBV6-5; TRBD2 matches 14 bases. The CDR3 is 15 residues long. Germline V gene data show CDR1 as MNHEY and CDR2 as SVGAGI. The V and J ends lost 5 bases and 6 bases, in that order; junction bases with no gene match: 4.

This clone was found a few times. The chain has TRBV18 and TRBJ1-2; 7 nucleotides match TRBD1. Unmatched junction bases numbered 4, after V lost 3 bases and J lost 3 bases. CDR3 length equals 14 residues. Germline loops: CDR1 KGHSH, CDR2 LQKENI. Here the CDR3 reads CASSPVTGYYGYTF. The CDR3 DNA follows: TGTGCCAGCTCACCTGTGACAGGGTACTATGGCTACACCTTC. The entire variable domain, with the rest obtained from reference TRBV18 and TRBJ1-2, is as follows: NAGVMQNPRHLVRRRGQEARLRCSPMKGHSHVYWYRQLPEEGLKFMVYLQKENIIDESGMPKERFSAEFPKEGPSILRIQQVVRGDSAAYFCASSPVTGYYGYTFGSGTRLTVV.

This clone showed up just a few times. The rearrangement joins TRBV30 to TRBJ2-3; 14 nucleotides line up with TRBD2. CDR3 size: 15 residues. The trim removed 6 bases at V and 8 bases at J, leaving 10 bases unmatched. Germline CDR1 and CDR2: GTSNPN and SVGIG (reference sequence). Here the CDR3 reads CACLPGLAGVGTQYF. CDR3 coding DNA: TGTGCCTGCCTACCGGGACTAGCGGGAGTAGGTACGCAGTATTTT. The full variable domain, rest sourced from reference TRBV30 and TRBJ2-3, is SQTIHQWPATLVQPVGSPLSLECTVEGTSNPNLYWYRQAAGRGLQLLFYSVGIGQISSEVPQNLSASRPQDRQFILSSKKLLLSDSGFYLCACLPGLAGVGTQYFGPGTRLTVL.

In this sample, this clone turned up a few times. This chain connects TRBV29-1 to TRBJ2-5; D not certain. The ends were cut back, 5 bases at V and 3 bases at J, with 13 bases in the middle. This CDR3 has 13 amino acids. Per the germline V gene, CDR1 is SQVTM and CDR2 is ANQGSEA. CDR3 nucleotides: TGCAGCGTTCATGGTCGGTTCGAAGAGACCCAGTACTTC. Its translation: CSVHGRFEETQYF. Drawing the rest from reference TRBV29-1 and TRBJ2-5, the complete variable domain is SAVISQKPSRDICQRGTSLTIQCQVDSQVTMMFWYRQQPGQSLTLIATANQGSEATYESGFVIDKFPISRPNLTFSTLTVSNMSPEDSSIYLCSVHGRFEETQYFGPGTRLLVL.

DNA of the CDR3: TGTGCCAGCAGTCTAGCGGGAGGGCGGAACGAGCAGTACTTC. Its protein product is CASSLAGGRNEQYF. The chain is built from TRBV27 and TRBJ2-7, with 12 bases lining up with TRBD2. The CDR3 length is 14 residues. Germline values: CDR1 MNHEY, CDR2 SMNVEV (reference sequence). V was pared by 5 bases and J by 5 bases, with 4 bases of the junction left unmatched.

V usage is TRBV28 and J usage is TRBJ2-7, with TRBD1 identical over 7 bases. The CDR3 covers 15 residues. In germline, CDR1 is MDHEN, CDR2 SYDVKM. J gave up 3 bases and V 7 bases, and 12 bases lay outside the gene matches. In DNA form, the CDR3 reads TGTGCCAGCAACCAAATGGGGACAGTAAGCTACGAGCAGTACTTC. This codes for CASNQMGTVSYEQYF.

The rearrangement links TRBV11-3 to TRBJ1-1, with 9 bases that match TRBD1. Losses at the gene ends were 1 base for V and 8 bases for J; bases not matched to a gene: 2. The CDR3 has 13 residues. Germline V lookup: CDR1 SGHNT, CDR2 YENEEA. CDR3 DNA: TGTGCCAGCAGCTTAGTAGGGACAGGGGAAGCTTTCTTT. Protein product: CASSLVGTGEAFF.

V is TRBV29-1 and J is TRBJ1-5, with 9 bases aligning to TRBD1. Germline V gene data show CDR1 as SQVTM and CDR2 as ANQGSEA. V trimming: 7 bases; J trimming: 3 bases; junction bases outside the gene matches: 4. The length of the CDR3 is 13 residues. CDR3 residues: CSAGTGNNQPQHF. In nucleotides, the CDR3 is TGCAGCGCGGGGACAGGGAACAATCAGCCCCAGCATTTT.

CDR3 amino acids: CASGPTGGKNIQYF. In DNA form, the CDR3 reads TGTGCCTCAGGGCCTACAGGGGGAAAAAACATTCAGTACTTC. The chain recombines TRBV30 with TRBJ2-4; 8 bases are a match to TRBD1. The V gene's germline CDR1 is GTSNPN and CDR2 SVGIG (reference sequence). The V gene end was trimmed by 7 bases and the J gene end by 4 bases; junction bases not matched to a gene: 9. The CDR3 loop spans 14 amino acids.

This clone was picked up many times. This chain uses TRBV7-8 with TRBJ1-1; TRBD1 matches 7 bases. V shed 5 bases, J shed 0 bases, and the junction held 12 bases outside the gene matches. This CDR3 has 17 amino acids. Germline V CDR1 and CDR2: SGHVS, FQNEAQ. The CDR3 spells CASSTRITGAVNTEAFF. The CDR3 coding sequence is TGTGCCAGCAGCACGCGCATAACAGGGGCCGTGAACACTGAAGCTTTCTTT.

This clone has only a few counts. The V and J genes are TRBV4-2 and TRBJ2-7, with TRBD2 as a possible D gene (6 bases). This CDR3 is 11 amino acids long. CDR1 and CDR2 (germline): LGHNA, YNFKEQ. Trimming stripped 5 bases from V and 7 bases from J, with 9 bases between. CDR3 bases: TGTGCCAGCAGCTTTGGGGGGGAGCAGTACGTC. Its translation: CASSFGGEQYV.

This clone has more than one count but fewer than ten. This chain joins TRBV25-1 and TRBJ2-1; D call uncertain. The ends were cut back, 5 bases at V and 8 bases at J, with 7 bases in the middle. CDR1 and CDR2 (germline): MGHDK, SYGVNS. This CDR3 comprises 11 residues. The CDR3 bases are TGTGCCAGCAGTAGTCGCTATGAGCAGTTCTTC. This codes for CASSSRYEQFF.